Reported below is one T cell receptor beta chain. The target antigen is unknown. Germline CDR1 SGHVS, CDR2 FQNEAQ. With 0 bases removed from V and 5 bases from J, the gap between germline ends came to 11 bases. The CDR3 sequence is 15 residues long. The time point: longitudinal time-point 3. MiXCR, applied by TCRdb to the 5' RACE reads, yields one record per CDR3 protein. The data contain fewer than 50,000 distinct CDR3 sequences, roughly 13% of them singletons. The sample is drawn from a study of neurological immune-mediated disorders. General study points: Falling below healthy controls, multiple sclerosis showed the least TCR clonal expansion, while HTLV-1-associated myelopathy showed the most.

The source of this sequence is a young man in good health. The chain employs TRBV7-8 and TRBJ2-1; D remains ambiguous. Sequenced material: PBMCs. The CDR3 loop is CASSLAAVSDNEQFF. CDR3 DNA: TGTGCCAGCAGCTTAGCGGCCGTCTCTGACAATGAGCAGTTCTTC.